This TCR beta chain was obtained from a study of T cells in Graves' hyperthyroidism and ophthalmopathy. There were TCR beta CDR3 regions amplified from RNA transcripts. RT-PCR in the first round (using the HTBI primer set) targeted the TCR CDR3. In TCRdb, the multiplex PCR reads were re-called with MiXCR into one record per CDR3 protein. The table has hundreds of thousands of distinct CDR3 sequences, about 16% seen once; the top ten hold roughly 3.4%. CDR3 length: 17 amino acids. The germline gives CDR1 MNHEY, CDR2 SVGAGI. The V gene end was trimmed by 2 bases and the J gene end by 0 bases; junction bases not matched to a gene: 4. In this sample, this clonotype turned up a few times.

The sequencing sample was made of blood. The gene calls are TRBV6-5 and TRBJ2-6; 7 bases fit TRBD1. This receptor was taken from a woman aged 40-49 years with Graves' ophthalmopathy. CDR3 sequence reads: CASSYRGRNSGANVLTF. In nucleotides, the CDR3 is TGTGCCAGCAGTTACAGGGGGCGGAACTCTGGGGCCAACGTCCTGACTTTC.